One and the same sample provided the 29 T cell receptor beta chains below, sequenced in a study of T cell responses to AZD1222 COVID-19 vaccine (dated by TCRdb to the early 2020s). What the time point label conveys for this sample: about 28 days (+/-7) after the second vaccine dose. The library was built by means of the immunoSEQ multiplex PCR assay. TCRdb took over this immuneACCESS table, retaining in-frame rearrangements with V and J assigned. Such tables are incomplete; in checked studies, under half of the missing clones stem from an unresolved V gene, and the remainder is unexplained. The sample table records around 87,000 clones; 75% to 90% of these occur just once. The biggest ten clones account for roughly 2.7% of the sample. The specimen comprised peripheral blood, sampled 28 days after the second AZD1222 dose. The receptors come from an adult who received the AZD1222 COVID-19 vaccine.

This sequence joins TRBV29-1 and TRBJ2-1; D gene uncertain. The CDR3 totals 13 residues. Germline V gives CDR1 SQVTM, CDR2 ANQGSEA. V gave up 1 base and J gave up 6 bases, with 10 bases separating them. This chain's CDR3 is CSVEGVFGNEQFF. The CDR3 nucleotides are TGCAGCGTTGAAGGGGTTTTCGGCAATGAGCAGTTCTTC.

The V and J genes are TRBV7-6 and TRBJ1-2; maybe TRBD1 (5 bases). CDR1 SGHVS and CDR2 FNYEAQ come from the germline V gene. Trimming took 0 bases from V and 10 from J, leaving 15 bases between them. CDR3 length: 14 residues. The CDR3 sequence: CASSLAQGTRPYTF. The DNA of the CDR3 is TGTGCCAGCAGCTTAGCGCAAGGGACTCGGCCCTACACCTTC.

The V and J genes are TRBV10-3 and TRBJ1-4, with TRBD1 matching 11 bases. The CDR3 spans 16 residues. CDR1 ENHRY and CDR2 SYGVKD come from the germline V gene. The V and J ends lost 0 bases and 15 bases, in that order; junction bases with no gene match: 12. The CDR3 DNA reads TGTGCCATCAGTGAGTCTTGGACAGGGGGCGCGACCGAGTTGTTTTTT. This sequence encodes CAISESWTGGATELFF.

J is TRBJ1-5 and V is TRBV12-3 or TRBV12-4, with TRBD1 as a possible D gene (5 bases). Deletions cut 6 bases from V and 5 bases from J, with 11 bases between. The CDR3 runs to 13 residues. The CDR3 nucleotides read TGTGCCAGCAGGCTGGTGGGGGATCAGCCCCAGCATTTT. As protein: CASRLVGDQPQHF.

This clone was observed once. V gene TRBV2 combines with J gene TRBJ1-2; possible D gene TRBD1, 5 bases. The germline V and J ends were trimmed by 3 bases and 4 bases, with 9 bases remaining between them. The CDR3 covers 13 residues. Looked up from germline, CDR1 is SNHLY and CDR2 is FYNNEI. The CDR3 bases are TGTGCCAGCAGTGATTTAGGGACCTATGGCTACACCTTC. Amino acid sequence: CASSDLGTYGYTF.

The CDR3 sequence is CASSLLGSGYTF. DNA of the CDR3: TGTGCCAGCAGCTTGTTAGGGAGTGGCTACACCTTC. V usage is TRBV5-6 and J usage is TRBJ1-2; D is uncertain. The CDR3 has 12 residues. Trimming removed 1 base from V and 7 bases from J, with 8 bases in between. Germline V gene sequence: CDR1 SGHDT, CDR2 YYEEEE.

This clone was seen a handful of times. This chain connects TRBV11-2 to TRBJ2-7, with a possible D match to TRBD2 (6 bases). This CDR3 comprises 13 residues. V lost 1 base to trimming and J lost 6 bases, with 10 bases between them. CDR1 and CDR2 (germline): SGHAT, FQNNGV. In DNA, the CDR3 is TGTGCCAGCAGCTTAGCGGGAGTCGGCGAGCAGTACTTC. This translates into CASSLAGVGEQYF.

The chain is built from TRBV30 and TRBJ1-1; 8 nucleotides agree with TRBD1. The CDR3 extends over 14 amino acids. J was trimmed by 1 base and V by 3 bases; bases with no gene match: 4. Germline CDR1 and CDR2: GTSNPN and SVGIG (reference sequence). CDR3: CAWSGDRRNTEAFF. Written as DNA, the CDR3 is TGTGCCTGGAGCGGGGACAGGAGGAACACTGAAGCTTTCTTT. Combining the CDR3 with reference TRBV30 and TRBJ1-1 gives the whole variable domain SQTIHQWPATLVQPVGSPLSLECTVEGTSNPNLYWYRQAAGRGLQLLFYSVGIGQISSEVPQNLSASRPQDRQFILSSKKLLLSDSGFYLCAWSGDRRNTEAFFGQGTRLTVV.

V usage is TRBV7-9 and J usage is TRBJ1-6; D is uncertain. Germline CDR1 and CDR2: SEHNR and FQNEAQ (reference sequence). Trimming removed 4 bases from V and 14 bases from J, with 18 bases in between. CDR3 length: 14 amino acids. CDR3 DNA sequence: TGTGCCAGCAGCTCAGGCTCTCGTTCGGTTGCCCTCCACTTT. Translated: CASSSGSRSVALHF. The complete variable domain, with remaining parts taken from reference TRBV7-9 and TRBJ1-6, reads DTGVSQNPRHKITKRGQNVTFRCDPISEHNRLYWYRQTLGQGPEFLTYFQNEAQLEKSRLLSDRFSAERPKGSFSTLEIQRTEQGDSAMYLCASSSGSRSVALHFGNGTRLTVT.

J is TRBJ1-4 and V is TRBV4-2; D is unresolved. Germline CDR1 reads LGHNA; CDR2 reads YNFKEQ. The V gene lost 6 bases and the J gene lost 8 bases, with 22 bases spanning the gap. The CDR3 runs to 16 residues. CDR3 sequence: CASSIFRWGEREKLFF. Here the CDR3 DNA reads TGTGCCAGCAGTATCTTTCGGTGGGGAGAAAGGGAAAAACTGTTTTTT.

The chain has TRBV19 and TRBJ2-1; 14 nucleotides match TRBD2. Germline CDR1 and CDR2: LNHDA and SQIVND (reference sequence). This CDR3 contains 16 residues. Germline trimming cut 4 bases from V and 10 bases from J; bases unmatched to any gene: 9. Here the CDR3 DNA reads TGTGCCAGTAGTAAAGAGGGACTAGCGGGAGCAGGGGAGCAGTTCTTC. Translation: CASSKEGLAGAGEQFF.

This clone was counted only a few times. This chain links TRBV6-4 with TRBJ2-1; 7 bases align to TRBD2. V shed 2 bases, J shed 6 bases, and the junction held 4 bases outside the gene matches. The CDR3 extends over 14 amino acids. From germline, CDR1 is MRHNA and CDR2 SNTAGT. CDR3 bases: TGTGCCAGCAGTGACGGGGTAGCGGGCAATGAGCAGTTCTTC. Residues: CASSDGVAGNEQFF.

This chain uses TRBV5-1 with TRBJ1-1, with 8 bases lining up with TRBD1. Germline values: CDR1 SGHRS, CDR2 YFSETQ. The CDR3 length is 15 residues. Losses at the gene ends were 2 bases for V and 5 bases for J; bases not matched to a gene: 8. Written as DNA, the CDR3 is TGCGCCAGCAGCTTCGAAGCAGGGGGCGGAACTGAAGCTTTCTTT. Protein product: CASSFEAGGGTEAFF.

This rearrangement joins TRBV29-1 to TRBJ1-1, with 8 bases that match TRBD1. Germline lookup yields CDR1 SQVTM and CDR2 ANQGSEA. The length of the CDR3 is 14 residues. After removal of 8 bases from V and 1 base from J, the junction contained 9 bases not matched to a gene. CDR3 region: CSHDQGAGNTEAFF. In DNA, the CDR3 is TGCAGCCATGACCAGGGGGCCGGGAACACTGAAGCTTTCTTT.

The genes are TRBV10-3 and TRBJ1-1; a weak D match, TRBD1 (5 bases). The V and J ends lost 10 bases and 5 bases respectively, with 20 bases between them. Per the germline V gene, CDR1 is ENHRY and CDR2 is SYGVKD. CDR3 size: 14 residues. CDR3 loop: CATRDLILVTEAFF. The CDR3, as DNA: TGTGCCACCCGGGACTTGATTTTGGTTACTGAAGCTTTCTTT.

V gene TRBV12-5 combines with J gene TRBJ2-1, with D unclear. The germline CDR1 and CDR2 sequences are LGHNT and FRNRAP. The V end lost 0 bases, the J end lost 4 bases, and 19 bases lay between the germline ends. This CDR3 spans 18 amino acids. In nucleotides, the CDR3 is TGTGCTAGTGGTTTGGTATTTTGGGGTTCGAGAGGATACAATGAGCAGTTCTTC. Residues: CASGLVFWGSRGYNEQFF.

V usage is TRBV25-1 and J usage is TRBJ1-6; D is unclear. Germline V gene data show CDR1 as MGHDK and CDR2 as SYGVNS. The CDR3 runs 13 residues. V dropped 9 bases and J dropped 7 bases, with 13 bases sitting between them. CDR3: CASSREVNSPLHF. The DNA for the CDR3 is TGTGCCAGTAGCCGGGAAGTCAATTCACCCCTCCACTTT.

CDR3 bases: TGTGCCAGCAGTTTAGCCGAGGGCTATGGCTACACCTTC. Its protein is CASSLAEGYGYTF. The chain employs TRBV27 and TRBJ1-2; unclear D gene. Trimming left V 2 bases short and J 4 bases short, with 8 bases between. Germline CDR1 reads MNHEY; CDR2 reads SMNVEV (reference sequence). The CDR3 extends over 13 amino acids.

This chain joins TRBV7-9 and TRBJ1-5; D is undetermined. V lost 5 bases, J lost 9 bases, and 11 bases lay in between. The CDR3 spans 12 residues. Germline V gene sequence: CDR1 SEHNR, CDR2 FQNEAQ (reference sequence). CDR3 protein: CASSGSGRPQHF. In DNA, the CDR3 is TGTGCCAGCAGCGGCTCCGGGAGGCCCCAGCATTTT.

This clone was detected a few times. This CDR3 reads CAWSLFLDSYGYTF. The CDR3, as DNA: TGTGCCTGGAGCTTGTTCTTGGACAGTTATGGCTACACCTTC. The chain uses TRBV30 and TRBJ1-2, with a tentative D call TRBD1 (6 bases). The CDR3 runs to 14 residues. V was pared by 3 bases and J by 5 bases, with 16 bases between. The germline gives CDR1 GTSNPN, CDR2 SVGIG (reference sequence).

In this sample, this clone turned up once. The chain links TRBV6-5 to TRBJ1-5, with D possibly being TRBD1 (5 bases). V gave up 8 bases and J gave up 7 bases, with 15 bases separating them. From germline, CDR1 is MNHEY and CDR2 SVGAGI. The CDR3 consists of 13 residues. DNA of the CDR3: TGTGCCAGCGAATGGGGGGGACTGCAGCCCCAGCATTTT. This codes for CASEWGGLQPQHF.

The chain carries TRBV7-2 and TRBJ1-2, with TRBD1 as a possible D gene (5 bases). The germline gives CDR1 SGHTA, CDR2 FQGNSA. CDR3 length equals 14 residues. V was cut by 4 bases and J by 4 bases, with 13 bases left in between. The CDR3 is CASSSPGRSYGYTF. CDR3 coding DNA: TGTGCCAGCAGCTCGCCAGGGAGAAGCTATGGCTACACCTTC.

The chain is built from TRBV24-1 and TRBJ1-2; 7 nucleotides align to TRBD1. V trimming: 7 bases; J trimming: 5 bases; junction bases outside the gene matches: 6. The CDR3 has 13 residues. The germline CDR1 and CDR2 sequences are KGHDR and SFDVKD. The CDR3 DNA follows: TGTGCCACCAGCGAGGAGGGACAGTATGGCTACACCTTC. This encodes CATSEEGQYGYTF.

This chain uses TRBV10-3 with TRBJ2-1; 11 bases map to TRBD2. CDR1 is ENHRY and CDR2 is SYGVKD in the germline V gene. CDR3 size: 16 residues. J gave up 8 bases and V 2 bases, and 8 bases lay outside the gene matches. CDR3 region: CAISEGTSGSSDEQFF. DNA of the CDR3: TGTGCCATCAGTGAGGGTACTAGCGGGAGTTCAGATGAGCAGTTCTTC.

The chain joins TRBV15 to TRBJ1-5; 8 nucleotides match TRBD1. Germline loops: CDR1 LNHNV, CDR2 YYDKDF (reference sequence). This CDR3 has 16 residues. V shed 0 bases, J shed 4 bases, and the junction held 5 bases outside the gene matches. CDR3 amino acids: CATSRDRTGNNQPQHF. The DNA for the CDR3 is TGTGCCACCAGCAGAGATCGGACAGGGAATAATCAGCCCCAGCATTTT. Based on the CDR3 plus reference TRBV15 and TRBJ1-5, the full variable domain is DAMVIQNPRYQVTQFGKPVTLSCSQTLNHNVMYWYQQKSSQAPKLLFHYYDKDFNNEADTPDNFQSRRPNTSFCFLDIRSPGLGDTAMYLCATSRDRTGNNQPQHFGDGTRLSIL.

There are many counts of this clone. This CDR3 reads CATAAGTGDQETQYF. CDR3 bases: TGTGCCACCGCGGCTGGGACAGGGGACCAAGAGACCCAGTACTTC. The chain employs TRBV15 and TRBJ2-5; 10 nucleotides agree with TRBD1. This CDR3 is 15 amino acids long. Germline values: CDR1 LNHNV, CDR2 YYDKDF (reference sequence). Trimming took 8 bases from V and 0 from J; bases not matched to a gene: 6.

The chain combines TRBV7-9 with TRBJ1-2, with 10 bases lining up with TRBD1. This CDR3 region has 15 residues. Germline values: CDR1 SEHNR, CDR2 FQNEAQ (reference sequence). Trimming removed 6 bases from V and 7 bases from J; junction bases left unmatched: 11. CDR3 region: CASSPVPGQGFGYTF. Written as DNA, the CDR3 is TGTGCCAGCAGTCCAGTCCCGGGACAGGGGTTTGGCTACACCTTC.

This clone was seen a few times. The J gene is TRBJ1-2, the V gene TRBV4-2; D remains unclear. The V gene lost 4 bases and the J gene lost 2 bases, with 20 bases spanning the gap. Germline V gives CDR1 LGHNA, CDR2 YNFKEQ. This CDR3 contains 17 residues. CDR3 amino acids: CASSPLEEGRTNYGYTF. CDR3 coding DNA: TGTGCCAGCAGCCCCTTGGAGGAAGGCAGGACCAACTATGGCTACACCTTC.

The V call is TRBV7-8, the J call TRBJ2-5; 9 bases fit TRBD2. J lost 4 bases, V lost 1 base, and 1 base had no gene match. The germline CDR1 and CDR2 sequences are SGHVS and FQNEAQ. The CDR3 extends over 14 amino acids. The CDR3 DNA is TGTGCCAGCAGCTTAGGACTAGCGGTAGAGACCCAGTACTTC. The encoded protein is CASSLGLAVETQYF. The full variable domain, in which reference TRBV7-8 and TRBJ2-5 provide the parts outside the CDR3, is GAGVSQSPRYKVAKRGQDVALRCDPISGHVSLFWYQQALGQGPEFLTYFQNEAQLDKSGLPSDRFFAERPEGSVSTLKIQRTQQEDSAVYLCASSLGLAVETQYFGPGTRLLVL.